This T cell receptor beta chain was found in a study of beta chain features in type 1 diabetes (dated by TCRdb to the late 2010s). Notes on the research overall: Mean age, gender distribution, total cell number and subset yield did not differ between patients and healthy donors. Across all samples, around 100 million sorted cells were examined, and cell number per subset correlated strongly with RNA yield. The study compared TCRB repertoires of sorted circulating CD4+ T cell subsets between recently diagnosed type 1 diabetes patients and matched healthy donors. Regulatory and stem cell-like memory subsets were isolated from only 8 patients and about eight healthy donors, whereas naive and central memory subsets came from all 28 donors. Broad study findings and their caveats: Naive, central memory and regulatory TCRB repertoires appeared to be more similar among patients than among healthy donors. Shorter templates might be favored by PCR, yet because patient and control samples were amplified and corrected together, any such skew would affect both groups equally. HLA sub-analyses involved small numbers of individuals, so any influence of HLA type on TCRB rearrangement remained unresolved. In all four CD4+ subsets, TCRB CDR3 length was moderately but significantly shorter in type 1 diabetes patients. Patients with type 1 diabetes made fewer insertions and deleted more nucleotides at VDJ recombination sites, implying thymic rearrangement abnormalities. Because cDNA was sequenced instead of genomic DNA, highly expressing activated cells could be over-represented, though the groups showed no difference in activation or CD3 levels.

The entire amount of isolated RNA was reverse transcribed using the High Capacity cDNA Reverse Transcription Kit, so the sequenced TCRB transcripts were expressed ones. Naive, central memory and regulatory T cell samples underwent deep immunoSEQ sequencing, averaging approximately 3.3 million total reads per sample. Sorted cells were lysed in RLT buffer, and RNA was extracted using DNase-treated RNeasy Micro or Mini kits according to cell number. Each cell subset was processed on its own to prevent cross-contamination, while patient and healthy donor samples were processed together. The immunoSEQ multiplex PCR was used to amplify TCRB sequences from cDNA, generating 87-bp fragments that spanned the CDR3 region. Amplicons were sequenced on the Illumina HiSeq platform. As for the authors' bioinformatics: Synthetic template baselines were used to correct PCR bias computationally, reads within Hamming distance 2 were collapsed together, and singletons that could not be merged were discarded. Reads were aligned to IMGT to assign V, D and J genes, CDR3 length, and insertions or deletions at six rearrangement sites. Within each subset, clonotype counts were normalized to the number of sorted cells before true diversity and Gini coefficients were calculated with the tcR R package. The overlap coefficient, calculated on TCRB nucleotide sequences, was used to measure repertoire sharing. Out-of-frame TCRB sequences from naive cells were analyzed to stand in for the pre-selection repertoire. Imported from immuneACCESS, the table was reduced by TCRdb to in-frame sequences with V and J called. These copies leave out some clones; in studies compared against another copy, an unresolved V gene accounts for under half, and the cause of the remainder is not known. From that table come the V and J calls and clone size; the DNA was used to work out D and trimming. Counted in this sample were over 700,000 clones; roughly 15% of them appeared once. The ten largest clones capture about 0.02% of the sample.

V is shortened by 2 bases, J by 9 bases, and the region joining them spans 17 bases. CDR3 length: 15 amino acids, cysteine to phenylalanine. Just the 45-base CDR3 DNA is kept, in frame starting at base 1. Based on the germline V gene (reference sequence), the CDR1 and CDR2 sequences are SEHNR and FQNEAQ. From each donor, a single peripheral blood sample of around 0.12 L on average was drawn into heparinised tubes. A BD FACSAria II was used to sort naive, central memory, regulatory and stem cell-like memory CD4+ T cells with a panel that included CD45RO, CCR7, CD25, CD127, CD95 and CD27. Purity was above 98% for every sorted population. PBMCs were isolated immediately by Lymphoprep density gradient centrifugation and stained directly without culture. So that batch effects would be minimized, each experiment stained and sorted samples in pairs, pairing one healthy donor with one patient. A note on this clone: What antigen it recognizes has not been identified. The record has no base qualities; no much larger clone is one base away.

The chain is encoded by TRBV7-9 joined to TRBJ2-1, with the D gene not confidently named. This TCR came from a woman between 18 and 30 years old in good health. The sequencing sample was made of naive CD4+ T cells from blood. Interpreted using the paper, the cell subset or site label stands for: true naive CD4+ T cells. For the CDR3, the sequence is CASSLPSDRVSEQFF. The DNA sequence is TGTGCCAGCAGCTTACCCTCAGATCGGGTTTCTGAGCAGTTCTTC.